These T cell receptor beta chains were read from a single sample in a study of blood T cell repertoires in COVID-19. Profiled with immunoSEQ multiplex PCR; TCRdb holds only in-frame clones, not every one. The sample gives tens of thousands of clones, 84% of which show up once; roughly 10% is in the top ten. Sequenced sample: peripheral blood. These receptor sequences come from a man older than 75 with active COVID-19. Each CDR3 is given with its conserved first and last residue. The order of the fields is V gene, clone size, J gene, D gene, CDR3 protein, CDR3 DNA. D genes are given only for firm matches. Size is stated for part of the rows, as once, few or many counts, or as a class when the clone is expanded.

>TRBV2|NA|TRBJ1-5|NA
CASSGLKGHYSNQPQHF
TGTGCCAGCAGTGGGTTGAAGGGACATTATAGCAATCAGCCCCAGCATTTT
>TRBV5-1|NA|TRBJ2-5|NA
CASSLAGHAGGETQYF
TGCGCCAGCAGCTTGGCCGGCCACGCTGGGGGCGAGACCCAGTACTTC
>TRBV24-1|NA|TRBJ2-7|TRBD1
CATSDLRNRGHYEQYF
TGTGCCACCAGTGATTTGAGGAACAGGGGGCACTACGAGCAGTACTTC
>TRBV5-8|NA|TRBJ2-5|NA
CASSLAPSAKTQYF
TGTGCCAGCAGCTTGGCCCCTAGCGCGAAGACCCAGTACTTC
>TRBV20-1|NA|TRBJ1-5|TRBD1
CSANDRGPGQPQHF
TGCAGTGCTAATGACAGGGGGCCAGGTCAGCCCCAGCATTTT
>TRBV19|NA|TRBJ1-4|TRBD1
CASSIQTGGVEKLFF
TGTGCCAGTAGTATCCAGACAGGGGGGGTCGAAAAACTGTTTTTT
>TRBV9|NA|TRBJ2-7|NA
CASSPKAGGSYEQYF
TGTGCCAGCAGCCCAAAGGCAGGGGGGTCCTACGAGCAGTACTTC
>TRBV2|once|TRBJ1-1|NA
CASRSSMNTEAFF
TGTGCCAGCAGGAGTTCAATGAACACTGAAGCTTTCTTT
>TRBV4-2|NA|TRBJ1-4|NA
CASSQGVEGKLFF
TGTGCCAGCAGCCAAGGGGTCGAGGGAAAACTGTTTTTT
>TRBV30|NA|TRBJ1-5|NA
CAWSKGQTNQPQHF
TGTGCCTGGAGTAAGGGGCAGACGAATCAGCCCCAGCATTTT
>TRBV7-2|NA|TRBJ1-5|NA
CASSPTRSNQPQHF
TGTGCCAGCAGCCCGACAAGGAGCAATCAGCCCCAGCATTTT
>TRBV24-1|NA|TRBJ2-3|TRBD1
CATSDPGTGTEGTDTQYF
TGTGCCACCAGTGACCCAGGCACCGGGACAGAGGGCACAGATACGCAGTATTTT
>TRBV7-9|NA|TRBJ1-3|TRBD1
CASSLFSGQGYGNTIYF
TGTGCCAGCAGCTTGTTCTCCGGACAGGGGTATGGAAACACCATATATTTT
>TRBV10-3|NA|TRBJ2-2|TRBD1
CAISESEPGQGTGELFF
TGTGCCATCAGTGAGTCGGAACCGGGACAGGGAACCGGGGAGCTGTTTTTT